This T cell receptor (beta chain) came from a study of OX40 agonist ivuxolimab in advanced cancers. Study-wide findings and caveats: Compared with others, partial responders at 0.1-3.0 mg/kg displayed clonal expansion among the lowest. At 0.1 to 3.0 mg/kg, CD4+ and CD8+ blood T cells expanded clonally by week 6.

Sequenced by immunoSEQ multiplex PCR; TCRdb stores in-frame clones only, minus some. Of 25,000 or so clones in the sample, around four fifths were seen once. The CDR3 contains 14 residues. Per germline, CDR1 SGHTA and CDR2 FQGNSA. V was cut by 1 base and J by 6 bases, with 11 bases left in between. This clone occurred a few times. Its antigen is not known. In the same sample, other DNA sequences code for this CDR3. The TCR sequence derives from an adult with an advanced solid tumor such as melanoma, head and neck, liver or kidney cancer. Sample: CD4+ or CD8+ T cells sorted from blood, taken in a trial of the OX40 agonist ivuxolimab. This chain links TRBV7-2 with TRBJ2-3; possible D gene TRBD1, 6 bases. The CDR3: CASSLDRERDTQYF. The CDR3 DNA reads TGTGCCAGCAGCTTAGACAGGGAGCGTGATACGCAGTATTTT. The full variable domain, its missing parts supplied by reference TRBV7-2 and TRBJ2-3, is GAGVSQSPSNKVTEKGKDVELRCDPISGHTALYWYRQSLGQGLEFLIYFQGNSAPDKSGLPSDRFSAERTGGSVSTLTIQRTQQEDSAVYLCASSLDRERDTQYFGPGTRLTVL.